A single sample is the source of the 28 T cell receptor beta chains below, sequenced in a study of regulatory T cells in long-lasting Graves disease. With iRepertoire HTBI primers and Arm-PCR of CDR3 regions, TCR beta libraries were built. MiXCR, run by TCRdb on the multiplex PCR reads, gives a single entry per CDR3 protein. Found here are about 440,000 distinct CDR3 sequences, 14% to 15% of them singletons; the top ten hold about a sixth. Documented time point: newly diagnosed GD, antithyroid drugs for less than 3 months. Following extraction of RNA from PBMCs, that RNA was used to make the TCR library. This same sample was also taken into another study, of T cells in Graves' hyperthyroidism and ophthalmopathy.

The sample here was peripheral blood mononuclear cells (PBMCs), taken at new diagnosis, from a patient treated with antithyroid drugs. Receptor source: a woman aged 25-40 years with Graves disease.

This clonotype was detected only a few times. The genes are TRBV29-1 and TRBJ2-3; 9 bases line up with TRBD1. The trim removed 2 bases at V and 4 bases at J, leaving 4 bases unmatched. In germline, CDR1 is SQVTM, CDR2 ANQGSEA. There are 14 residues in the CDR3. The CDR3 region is CSVELDRGADTQYF. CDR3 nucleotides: TGCAGCGTTGAATTGGACAGGGGAGCAGATACGCAGTATTTT.

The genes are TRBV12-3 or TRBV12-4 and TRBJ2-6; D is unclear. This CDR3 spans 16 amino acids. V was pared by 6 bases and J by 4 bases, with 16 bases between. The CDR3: CASSTPELTGANVLTF. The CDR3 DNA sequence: TGTGCCAGCAGCACCCCTGAGTTAACCGGGGCCAACGTCCTGACTTTC.

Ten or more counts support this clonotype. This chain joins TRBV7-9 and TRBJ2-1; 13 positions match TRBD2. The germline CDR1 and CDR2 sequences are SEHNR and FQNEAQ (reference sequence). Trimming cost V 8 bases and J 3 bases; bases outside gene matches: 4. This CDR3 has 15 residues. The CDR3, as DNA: TGTGCCAGCTGGACTAGCGGGAGCATCTACAATGAGCAGTTCTTC. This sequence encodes CASWTSGSIYNEQFF.

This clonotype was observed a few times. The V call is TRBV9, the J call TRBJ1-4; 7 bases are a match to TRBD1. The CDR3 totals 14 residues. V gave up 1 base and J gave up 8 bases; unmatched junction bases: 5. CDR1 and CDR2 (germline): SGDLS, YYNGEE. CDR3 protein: CASSVQGGDEKLFF. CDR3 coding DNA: TGTGCCAGCAGCGTACAGGGGGGCGACGAAAAACTGTTTTTT. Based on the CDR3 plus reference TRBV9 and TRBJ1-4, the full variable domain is DSGVTQTPKHLITATGQRVTLRCSPRSGDLSVYWYQQSLDQGLQFLIQYYNGEERAKGNILERFSAQQFPDLHSELNLSSLELGDSALYFCASSVQGGDEKLFFGSGTQLSVL.

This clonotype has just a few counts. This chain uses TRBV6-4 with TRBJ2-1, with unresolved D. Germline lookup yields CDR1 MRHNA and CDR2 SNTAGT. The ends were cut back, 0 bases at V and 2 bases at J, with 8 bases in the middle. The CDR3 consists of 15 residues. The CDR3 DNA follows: TGTGCCAGCAGTGACTCGGCGGATACCTACAATGAGCAGTTCTTC. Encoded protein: CASSDSADTYNEQFF.

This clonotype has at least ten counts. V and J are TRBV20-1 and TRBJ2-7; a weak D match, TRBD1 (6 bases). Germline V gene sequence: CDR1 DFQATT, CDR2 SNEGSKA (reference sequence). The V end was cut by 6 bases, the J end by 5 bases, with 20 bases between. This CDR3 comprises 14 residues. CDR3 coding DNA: TGCAGTGCGATTAGCATCCAGGGGATCCACGAGCAGTACTTC. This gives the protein CSAISIQGIHEQYF.

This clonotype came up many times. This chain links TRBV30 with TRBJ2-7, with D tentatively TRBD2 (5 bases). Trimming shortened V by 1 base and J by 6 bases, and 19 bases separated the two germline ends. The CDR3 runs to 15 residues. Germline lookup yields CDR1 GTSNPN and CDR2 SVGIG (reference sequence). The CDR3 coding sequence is TGTGCCTGGAGTGGAGCTGGGCGGGCCGATCTCGAGCAGTACTTC. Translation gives CAWSGAGRADLEQYF.

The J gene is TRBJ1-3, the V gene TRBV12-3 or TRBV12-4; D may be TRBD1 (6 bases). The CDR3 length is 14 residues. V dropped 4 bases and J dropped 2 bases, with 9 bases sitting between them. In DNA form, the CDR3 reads TGTGCCAGCAGTTGGGGGGGGCCTGGAAACACCATATATTTT. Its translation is CASSWGGPGNTIYF.

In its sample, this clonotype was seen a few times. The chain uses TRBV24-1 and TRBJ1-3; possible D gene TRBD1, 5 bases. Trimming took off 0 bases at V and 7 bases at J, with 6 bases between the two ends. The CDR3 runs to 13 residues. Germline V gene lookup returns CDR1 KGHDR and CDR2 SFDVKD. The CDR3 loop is CATSDLRGNTIYF. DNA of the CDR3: TGTGCCACCAGTGATTTGAGGGGTAACACCATATATTTT.

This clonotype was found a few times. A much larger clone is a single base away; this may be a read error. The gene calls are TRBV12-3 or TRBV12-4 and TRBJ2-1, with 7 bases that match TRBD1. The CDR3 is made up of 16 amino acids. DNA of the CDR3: TGTGCCAGCAGAAATCCTGCAGGGACAGTGTACAATGAGCAGCTCTTC. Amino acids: CASRNPAGTVYNEQLF.

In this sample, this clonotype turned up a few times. The DNA of the CDR3 is TGCAGTGCTAGGCCCCCAGGGACGCGTCGGACCCAGTACTTC. Protein: CSARPPGTRRTQYF. V usage is TRBV20-1 and J usage is TRBJ2-5; D could derive from TRBD1 or TRBD2 (5 bases each). Trimming removed 3 bases at V and 7 bases at J, with 18 bases between. Germline-derived CDR1 and CDR2 are DFQATT and SNEGSKA (reference sequence). This CDR3 has 14 residues.

The CDR3: CAISERAAGGTGELFF. The DNA for the CDR3 is TGTGCCATCAGTGAGCGAGCGGCTGGCGGCACCGGGGAGCTGTTTTTT. The chain has TRBV10-3 and TRBJ2-2; D is possibly TRBD2 (5 bases). Germline V gives CDR1 ENHRY, CDR2 SYGVKD. Trimming left V 2 bases short and J 4 bases short, with 14 bases between. The CDR3 is 16 amino acids.

The CDR3 sequence is CASSKGLADPYNEQFF. CDR3 nucleotide sequence: TGTGCCAGCAGCAAGGGACTAGCGGATCCCTACAATGAGCAGTTCTTC. V and J are TRBV9 and TRBJ2-1; TRBD2 aligns across 11 bases. Germline CDR1 reads SGDLS; CDR2 reads YYNGEE. The CDR3 totals 16 residues. V gave up 4 bases and J gave up 2 bases; unmatched junction bases: 5.

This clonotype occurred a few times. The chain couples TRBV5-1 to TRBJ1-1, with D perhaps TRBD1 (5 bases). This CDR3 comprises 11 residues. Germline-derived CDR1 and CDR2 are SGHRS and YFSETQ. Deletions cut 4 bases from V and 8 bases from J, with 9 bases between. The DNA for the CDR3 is TGCGCCAGCAGCGGGGCGGGGGAAGCTTTCTTT. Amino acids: CASSGAGEAFF. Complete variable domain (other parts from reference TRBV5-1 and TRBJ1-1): KAGVTQTPRYLIKTRGQQVTLSCSPISGHRSVSWYQQTPGQGLQFLFEYFSETQRNKGNFPGRFSGRQFSNSRSEMNVSTLELGDSALYLCASSGAGEAFFGQGTRLTVV.

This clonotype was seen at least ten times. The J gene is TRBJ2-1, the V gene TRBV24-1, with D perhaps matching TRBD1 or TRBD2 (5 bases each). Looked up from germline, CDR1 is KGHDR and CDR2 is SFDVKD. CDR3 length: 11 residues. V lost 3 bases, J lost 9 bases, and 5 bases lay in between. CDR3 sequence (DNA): TGTGCCACCAGTGATGGGGGTGAGCAGTTCTTC. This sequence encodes CATSDGGEQFF.

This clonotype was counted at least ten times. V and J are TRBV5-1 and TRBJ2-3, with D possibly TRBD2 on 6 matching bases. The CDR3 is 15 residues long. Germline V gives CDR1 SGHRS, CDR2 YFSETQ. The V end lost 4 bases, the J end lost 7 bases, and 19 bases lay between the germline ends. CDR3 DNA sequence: TGCGCCAGCAGCGGCGAGGGACTGGATCCCTATACGCAGTATTTT. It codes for CASSGEGLDPYTQYF.

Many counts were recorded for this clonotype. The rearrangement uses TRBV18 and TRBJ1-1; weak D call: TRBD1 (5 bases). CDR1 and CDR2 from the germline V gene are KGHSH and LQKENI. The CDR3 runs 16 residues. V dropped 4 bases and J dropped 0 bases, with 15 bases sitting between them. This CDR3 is CASSLRSKGLNTEAFF. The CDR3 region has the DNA TGTGCCAGCTCACTACGATCAAAGGGACTGAACACTGAAGCTTTCTTT.

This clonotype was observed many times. The CDR3 bases are TGTGCCAGCAGCTTAGCGGCTAGCGGAGATCCCGATGAGCAGTTCTTC. Residues: CASSLAASGDPDEQFF. The chain recombines TRBV7-9 with TRBJ2-1, with 7 bases identical to TRBD2. The CDR3 contains 16 residues. V gave up 0 bases and J gave up 8 bases; unmatched junction bases: 10. Germline-derived CDR1 and CDR2 are SEHNR and FQNEAQ (reference sequence). Complete variable domain (other parts from reference TRBV7-9 and TRBJ2-1): DTGVSQNPRHKITKRGQNVTFRCDPISEHNRLYWYRQTLGQGPEFLTYFQNEAQLEKSRLLSDRFSAERPKGSFSTLEIQRTEQGDSAMYLCASSLAASGDPDEQFFGPGTRLTVL.

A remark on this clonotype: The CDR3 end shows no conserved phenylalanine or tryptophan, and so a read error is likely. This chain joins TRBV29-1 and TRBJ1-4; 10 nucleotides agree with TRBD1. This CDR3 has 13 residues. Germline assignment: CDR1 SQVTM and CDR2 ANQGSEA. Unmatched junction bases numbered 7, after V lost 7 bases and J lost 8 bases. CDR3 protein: CSARTGGIEKLFS. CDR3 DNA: TGCAGCGCACGGACAGGGGGAATAGAAAAACTGTTTTCT.

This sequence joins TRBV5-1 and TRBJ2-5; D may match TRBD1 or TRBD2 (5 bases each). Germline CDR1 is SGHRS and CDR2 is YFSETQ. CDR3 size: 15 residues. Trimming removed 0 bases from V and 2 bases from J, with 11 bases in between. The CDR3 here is CASSLGPGRQETQYF. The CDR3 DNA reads TGCGCCAGCAGCTTGGGTCCGGGACGGCAAGAGACCCAGTACTTC.

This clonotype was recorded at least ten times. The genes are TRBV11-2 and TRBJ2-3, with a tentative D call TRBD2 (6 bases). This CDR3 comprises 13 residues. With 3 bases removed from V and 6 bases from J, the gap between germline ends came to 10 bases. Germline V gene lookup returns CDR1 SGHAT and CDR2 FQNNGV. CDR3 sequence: CASSFTGVDTQYF. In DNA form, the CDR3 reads TGTGCCAGCAGCTTCACGGGAGTGGATACGCAGTATTTT.

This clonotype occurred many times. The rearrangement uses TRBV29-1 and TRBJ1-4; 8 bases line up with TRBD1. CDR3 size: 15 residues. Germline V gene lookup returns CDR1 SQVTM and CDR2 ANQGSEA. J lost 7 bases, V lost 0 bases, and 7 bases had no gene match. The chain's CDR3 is CSVEDIGQGLEKLFF. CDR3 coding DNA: TGCAGCGTTGAAGATATCGGACAGGGTCTTGAAAAACTGTTTTTT.

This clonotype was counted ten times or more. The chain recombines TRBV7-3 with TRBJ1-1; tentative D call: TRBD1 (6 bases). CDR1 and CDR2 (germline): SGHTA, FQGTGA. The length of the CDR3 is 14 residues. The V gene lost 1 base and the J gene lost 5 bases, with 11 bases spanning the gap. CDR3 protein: CASSLNGGATEAFF. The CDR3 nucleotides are TGTGCCAGCAGCTTAAATGGGGGGGCAACTGAAGCTTTCTTT. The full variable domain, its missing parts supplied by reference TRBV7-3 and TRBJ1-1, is GAGVSQTPSNKVTEKGKYVELRCDPISGHTALYWYRQSLGQGPEFLIYFQGTGAADDSGLPNDRFFAVRPEGSVSTLKIQRTERGDSAVYLCASSLNGGATEAFFGQGTRLTVV.

CDR3 sequence reads: CASSLTGGENYEQFF. The DNA of the CDR3 is TGCGCCAGCAGCTTGACCGGGGGCGAGAATTATGAGCAGTTCTTC. The chain recombines TRBV5-1 with TRBJ2-1, with D perhaps matching TRBD1 or TRBD2 (6 bases each). The CDR3 contains 15 residues. Germline CDR1 is SGHRS and CDR2 is YFSETQ. Trimming removed 1 base at V and 8 bases at J, with 16 bases between.

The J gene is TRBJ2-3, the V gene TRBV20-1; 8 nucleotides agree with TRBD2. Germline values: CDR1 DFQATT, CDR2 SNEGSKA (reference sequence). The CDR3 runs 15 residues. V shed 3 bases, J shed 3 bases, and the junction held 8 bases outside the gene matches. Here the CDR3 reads CSASLREGLTDTQYF. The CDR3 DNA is TGCAGTGCTAGTCTTCGGGAGGGCCTTACAGATACGCAGTATTTT.

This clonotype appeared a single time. The CDR3 nucleotides read TGTGCCAGCAGCCATCCCACACCCGGACAGGGCAGGATGAACACTGAAGCTTTCTTT. It translates to CASSHPTPGQGRMNTEAFF. The rearrangement links TRBV7-9 to TRBJ1-1; 8 bases are shared with TRBD1. Per the germline V gene, CDR1 is SEHNR and CDR2 is FQNEAQ (reference sequence). CDR3 length: 19 residues. V gave up 5 bases and J gave up 0 bases; unmatched junction bases: 17.

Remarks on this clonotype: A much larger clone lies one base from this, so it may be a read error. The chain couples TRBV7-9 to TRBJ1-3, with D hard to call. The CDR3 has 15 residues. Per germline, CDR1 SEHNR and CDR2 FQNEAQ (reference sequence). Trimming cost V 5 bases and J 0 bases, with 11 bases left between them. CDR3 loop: CASSTRGNSGNTIYF. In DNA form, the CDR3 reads TGTGCCAGCAGCACCCGAGGCAACTCTGGAAACACCATATATTTT.

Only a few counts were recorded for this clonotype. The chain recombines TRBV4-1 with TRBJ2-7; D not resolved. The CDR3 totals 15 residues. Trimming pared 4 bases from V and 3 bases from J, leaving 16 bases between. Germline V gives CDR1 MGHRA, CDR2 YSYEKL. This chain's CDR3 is CASSLRTGSRYEQYF. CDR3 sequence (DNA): TGCGCCAGCAGCCTACGCACCGGGTCCCGCTACGAGCAGTACTTC.